The 7 T cell receptor beta chains below come from one sample, sequenced in a study of molecular identifiers for immune sequencing clone quantification. TCRdb analysed the PCR reads with MiXCR anew, one entry per CDR3 protein. The data contain around 82,000 distinct CDR3 sequences, around 20% of them seen just once; the ten biggest clones take up around 0.8%. Source material: naive CD8+ T cells from blood, with Jurkat cell RNA spiked in. Sample subset: FACS-sorted CD8+CD4-CCR7+CD45RA+ naive T cells. The receptors derive from a human donor in good health. Some libraries in this study had Jurkat cell RNA spiked in.

This CDR3 reads CASSPSSEGYNEQFF. The CDR3 nucleotides read TGTGCCAGCAGCCCTAGCTCGGAAGGGTACAATGAGCAGTTCTTC. The V and J genes are TRBV11-2 and TRBJ2-1, with a possible D match to TRBD2 (5 bases). Germline-derived CDR1 and CDR2 are SGHAT and FQNNGV. The CDR3 extends over 15 amino acids. V lost 5 bases, J lost 4 bases, and 15 bases lay in between. The entire variable domain, with the rest obtained from reference TRBV11-2 and TRBJ2-1, is as follows: EAGVAQSPRYKIIEKRQSVAFWCNPISGHATLYWYQQILGQGPKLLIQFQNNGVVDDSQLPKDRFSAERLKGVDSTLKIQPAKLEDSAVYLCASSPSSEGYNEQFFGPGTRLTVL.

This clonotype was seen at least ten times. The rearrangement links TRBV4-1 to TRBJ2-1, with 9 bases lining up with TRBD1. The CDR3 runs 16 residues. In germline, CDR1 is MGHRA, CDR2 YSYEKL. V dropped 0 bases and J dropped 6; count of bases not matched to a gene: 6. This CDR3 is CASSQDYVDRGNEQFF. CDR3 nucleotide sequence: TGCGCCAGCAGCCAAGATTACGTGGACAGGGGCAATGAGCAGTTCTTC.

Points on this clonotype: A much larger clone is a single base away; this may be a read error. This chain joins TRBV20-1 and TRBJ2-1; 8 bases fit TRBD2. Unmatched junction bases numbered 11, after V lost 5 bases and J lost 5 bases. This CDR3 region has 15 residues. Per germline, CDR1 DFQATT and CDR2 SNEGSKA (reference sequence). In DNA, the CDR3 is TGCAGTGCTTTGGGGTTAGCGGGGAGCCACAATGAGCAGTTCTTC. This translates into CSALGLAGSHNEQFF.

This clonotype occurred many times. The rearrangement uses TRBV4-1 and TRBJ2-1, with 10 bases matching TRBD2. This CDR3 spans 14 amino acids. Trimming at V came to 0 bases and at J to 16 bases, leaving 9 bases not matched to a gene. The germline CDR1 and CDR2 sequences are MGHRA and YSYEKL. The CDR3, as DNA: TGCGCCAGCAGCCAAGATCAGCTAGCGGGAGTTTTTTTCTTC. Translated, it gives CASSQDQLAGVFFF.

Concerning this clonotype itself: A much larger clonotype is one base distant, so this may be a read error. The rearrangement joins TRBV4-3 to TRBJ2-7, with TRBD2 matching over 9 bases. The germline V gene encodes CDR1 LGHNA and CDR2 YSLEER. This CDR3 is 15 amino acids long. Germline trimming cut 4 bases from V and 9 bases from J; bases unmatched to any gene: 13. The CDR3 is CASSPGASGEFGQYF. CDR3 coding DNA: TGCGCCAGCAGCCCCGGGGCTAGCGGGGAATTCGGGCAGTACTTC.

Of note for this clonotype: Relative to the germline gene, one junction end is altered; a read error may explain this. The rearrangement uses TRBV11-2 and TRBJ1-1, with D unclear. The CDR3 contains 12 residues. The germline gives CDR1 SGHAT, CDR2 FQNNGV. The CDR3 nucleotides read TGTGCCAGCAGCTTAGAGAACGCTGAAGCTTTCTTT. Residues: CASSLENAEAFF.

Comments on this clonotype: A much larger clone lies one base from this, so it may be a read error. This rearrangement joins TRBV3-1 to TRBJ2-7; 10 bases are shared with TRBD1. The last part of the DNA fits TRBJ2-1 better; the J call may be wrong. Germline V lookup: CDR1 LGHDT, CDR2 YNNKEL (reference sequence). The CDR3 runs 16 residues. CDR3 DNA sequence: TGTGCCAGCAGCCCTGCCGTGGGACAGGGGTTACACGAGCAGTTCTTC. This sequence encodes CASSPAVGQGLHEQFF.